This T cell receptor beta chain was identified in a study of T cells after yellow fever vaccination. Whole-study findings and limits: Subsequent to the booster, the majority of primary-vaccination clones reappeared (roughly 96% CD4, 88% CD8).

TCR cDNA, made by 5'RACE template switching, carried an added universal primer site and UMIs. Via MiXCR, TCRdb re-called the 5' RACE reads, giving one row per CDR3 protein. The sample carries 150,000 or so distinct CDR3 sequences, 5% to 8% recorded once. This clonotype has at least ten counts. The target antigen is unknown. Source: CD4+ T cells sorted from PBMCs, taken 10 days after the yellow fever booster vaccination. This TCR derives from a man between 25 and 39 years old who received the YFV17D yellow fever vaccine.

CDR3 bases: TGCGCCAGCAGTCAATCGCCACCCCGAGGATCCTACGAGCAGTACTTC. Translation: CASSQSPPRGSYEQYF. The J gene is TRBJ2-7, the V gene TRBV23-1; D is undetermined. TRBV23-1 is placed among ORFs of uncertain function. Between the trimmed V and J ends, which lost 0 bases and 1 base, there was a span of 13 bases. The CDR3 covers 16 residues.